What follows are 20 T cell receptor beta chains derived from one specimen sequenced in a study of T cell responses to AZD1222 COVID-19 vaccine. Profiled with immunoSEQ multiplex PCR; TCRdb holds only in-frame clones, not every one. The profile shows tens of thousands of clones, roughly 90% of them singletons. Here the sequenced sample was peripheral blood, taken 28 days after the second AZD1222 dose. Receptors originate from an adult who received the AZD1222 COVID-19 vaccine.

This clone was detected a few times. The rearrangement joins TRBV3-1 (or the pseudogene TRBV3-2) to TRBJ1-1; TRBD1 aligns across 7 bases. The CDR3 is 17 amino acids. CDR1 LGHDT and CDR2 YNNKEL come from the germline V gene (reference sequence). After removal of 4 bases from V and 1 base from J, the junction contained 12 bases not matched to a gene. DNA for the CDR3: TGTGCCAGCAGCCCCCAGGGGGGGCAGGGTTGGAACACTGAAGCTTTCTTT. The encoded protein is CASSPQGGQGWNTEAFF.

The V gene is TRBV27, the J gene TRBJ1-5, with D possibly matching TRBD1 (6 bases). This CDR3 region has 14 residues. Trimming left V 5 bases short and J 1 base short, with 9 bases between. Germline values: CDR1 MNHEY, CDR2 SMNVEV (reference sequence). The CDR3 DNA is TGTGCCAGCAGTCGAAGGGGGAGCAATCAGCCCCAGCATTTT. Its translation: CASSRRGSNQPQHF.

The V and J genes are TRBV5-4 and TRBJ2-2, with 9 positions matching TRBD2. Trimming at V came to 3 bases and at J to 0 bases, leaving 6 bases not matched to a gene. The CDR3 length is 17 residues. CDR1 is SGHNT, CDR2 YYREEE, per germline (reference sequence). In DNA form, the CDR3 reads TGTGCCAGCAGCTCCTGGACTAGCGCCGCGAACACCGGGGAGCTGTTTTTT. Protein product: CASSSWTSAANTGELFF. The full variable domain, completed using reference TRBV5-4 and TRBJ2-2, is ETGVTQSPTHLIKTRGQQVTLRCSSQSGHNTVSWYQQALGQGPQFIFQYYREEENGRGNFPPRFSGLQFPNYSSELNVNALELDDSALYLCASSSWTSAANTGELFFGEGSRLTVL.

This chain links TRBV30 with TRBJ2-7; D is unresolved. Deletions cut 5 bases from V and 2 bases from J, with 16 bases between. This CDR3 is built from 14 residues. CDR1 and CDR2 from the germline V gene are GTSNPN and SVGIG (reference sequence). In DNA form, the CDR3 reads TGTGCCTGGGGGTCGGGTGTGACCCCCTACGAGCAGTACTTC. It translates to CAWGSGVTPYEQYF.

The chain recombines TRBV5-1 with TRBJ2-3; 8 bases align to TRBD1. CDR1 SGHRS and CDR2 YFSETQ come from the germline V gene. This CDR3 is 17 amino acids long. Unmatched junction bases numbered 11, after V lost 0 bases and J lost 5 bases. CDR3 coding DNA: TGCGCCAGCAGCTTGGTCGCGGCAGGGGGCGCGGGAGATACGCAGTATTTT. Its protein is CASSLVAAGGAGDTQYF.

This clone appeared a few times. CDR3 sequence (DNA): TGTGCCAGCTCACCAGACAGGAAGACTGAAGCTTTCTTT. It translates to CASSPDRKTEAFF. The rearrangement uses TRBV18 and TRBJ1-1; a weak D match, TRBD1 (6 bases). V lost 2 bases to trimming and J lost 5 bases, with 9 bases between them. Germline-derived CDR1 and CDR2 are KGHSH and LQKENI. CDR3 length: 13 amino acids.

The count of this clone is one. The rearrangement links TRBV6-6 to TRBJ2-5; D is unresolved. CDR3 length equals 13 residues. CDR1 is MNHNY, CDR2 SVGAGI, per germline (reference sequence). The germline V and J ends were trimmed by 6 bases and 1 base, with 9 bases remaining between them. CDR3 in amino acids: CASSPLGQETQYF. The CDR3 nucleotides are TGTGCCAGCAGCCCCCTGGGCCAAGAGACCCAGTACTTC.

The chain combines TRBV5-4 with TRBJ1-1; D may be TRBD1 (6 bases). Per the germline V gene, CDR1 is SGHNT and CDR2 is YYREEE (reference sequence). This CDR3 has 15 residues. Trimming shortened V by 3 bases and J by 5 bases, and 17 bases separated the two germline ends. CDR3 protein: CASSYLQGPGTEAFF. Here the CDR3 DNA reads TGTGCCAGCAGCTACCTCCAGGGGCCGGGAACTGAAGCTTTCTTT.

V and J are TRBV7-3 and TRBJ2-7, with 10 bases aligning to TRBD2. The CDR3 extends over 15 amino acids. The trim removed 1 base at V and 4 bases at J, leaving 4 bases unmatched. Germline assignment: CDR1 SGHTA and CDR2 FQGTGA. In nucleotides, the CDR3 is TGTGCCAGCAGCTTAAGTTCTAGCGGGAGTTACGAGCAGTACTTC. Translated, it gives CASSLSSSGSYEQYF.

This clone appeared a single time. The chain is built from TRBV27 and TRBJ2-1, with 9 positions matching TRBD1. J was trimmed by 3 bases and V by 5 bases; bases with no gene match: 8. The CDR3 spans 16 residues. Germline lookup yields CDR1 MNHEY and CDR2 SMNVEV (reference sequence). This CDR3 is CASSVGSGQGYNEQFF. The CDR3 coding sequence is TGTGCCAGCAGTGTGGGGTCGGGACAGGGCTACAATGAGCAGTTCTTC.

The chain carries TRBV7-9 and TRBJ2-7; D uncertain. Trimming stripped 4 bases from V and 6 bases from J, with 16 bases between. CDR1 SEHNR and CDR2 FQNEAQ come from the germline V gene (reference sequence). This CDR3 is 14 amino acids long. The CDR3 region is CASSSDLKGSEQYF. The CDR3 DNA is TGTGCCAGCAGCTCCGACTTAAAGGGCTCCGAGCAGTACTTC.

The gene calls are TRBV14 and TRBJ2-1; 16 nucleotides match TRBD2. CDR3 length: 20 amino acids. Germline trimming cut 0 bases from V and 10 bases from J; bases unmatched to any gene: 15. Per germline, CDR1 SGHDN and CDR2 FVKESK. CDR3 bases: TGTGCCAGCAGCCAAGAGACCGGGACTAGCGGGAGGGCCGCGGGGTTGGAGCAGTTCTTC. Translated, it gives CASSQETGTSGRAAGLEQFF. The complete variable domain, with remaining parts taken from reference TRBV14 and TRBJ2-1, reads EAGVTQFPSHSVIEKGQTVTLRCDPISGHDNLYWYRRVMGKEIKFLLHFVKESKQDESGMPNNRFLAERTGGTYSTLKVQPAELEDSGVYFCASSQETGTSGRAAGLEQFFGPGTRLTVL.

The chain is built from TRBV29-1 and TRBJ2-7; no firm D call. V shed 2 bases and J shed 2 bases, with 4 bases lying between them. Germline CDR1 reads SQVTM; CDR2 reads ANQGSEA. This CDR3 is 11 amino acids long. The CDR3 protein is CSVEKAYEQYF. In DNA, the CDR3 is TGCAGCGTTGAAAAAGCCTACGAGCAGTACTTC.

CDR3 residues: CASSELVNTEAFF. The CDR3 DNA reads TGTGCCAGCAGTGAACTGGTGAACACTGAAGCTTTCTTT. The chain joins TRBV2 to TRBJ1-1; D is unresolved. Per the germline V gene, CDR1 is SNHLY and CDR2 is FYNNEI. The CDR3 is 13 amino acids. The V end was cut by 2 bases, the J end by 0 bases, with 4 bases between.

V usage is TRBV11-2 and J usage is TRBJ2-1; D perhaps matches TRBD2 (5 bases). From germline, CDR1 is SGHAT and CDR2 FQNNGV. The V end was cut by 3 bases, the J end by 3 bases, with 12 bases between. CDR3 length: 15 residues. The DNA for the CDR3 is TGTGCCAGCAGCTTCGAGGGTCAGCTCTACAATGAGCAGTTCTTC. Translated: CASSFEGQLYNEQFF.

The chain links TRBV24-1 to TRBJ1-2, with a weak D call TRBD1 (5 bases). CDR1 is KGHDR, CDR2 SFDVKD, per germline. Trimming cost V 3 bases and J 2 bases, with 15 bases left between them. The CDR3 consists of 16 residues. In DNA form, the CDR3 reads TGTGCCACCAGTGATCGGGACCGTCAAGGGAACTATGGCTACACCTTC. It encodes CATSDRDRQGNYGYTF.

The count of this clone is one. CDR3 sequence (DNA): TGTGCCAGCAGCTTAAGAGCTAGCGGGAGCACCGGGGAGCTGTTTTTT. Protein sequence: CASSLRASGSTGELFF. V is TRBV11-2 and J is TRBJ2-2; 10 positions agree with TRBD2. Looked up from germline, CDR1 is SGHAT and CDR2 is FQNNGV. With V trimmed by 2 bases and J by 4 bases, 4 bases remained unmatched. The CDR3 runs to 16 residues.

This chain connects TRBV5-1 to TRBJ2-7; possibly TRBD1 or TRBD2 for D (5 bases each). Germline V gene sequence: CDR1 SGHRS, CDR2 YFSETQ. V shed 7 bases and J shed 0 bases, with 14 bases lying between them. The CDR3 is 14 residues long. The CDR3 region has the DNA TGCGCCAGCCGAGGGACGGAGAGCTCCTACGAGCAGTACTTC. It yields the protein CASRGTESSYEQYF. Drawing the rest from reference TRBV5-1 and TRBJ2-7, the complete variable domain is KAGVTQTPRYLIKTRGQQVTLSCSPISGHRSVSWYQQTPGQGLQFLFEYFSETQRNKGNFPGRFSGRQFSNSRSEMNVSTLELGDSALYLCASRGTESSYEQYFGPGTRLTVT.

Here the CDR3 reads CASSPEGAITDTQYF. CDR3 DNA sequence: TGCGCCAGCAGCCCAGAGGGGGCTATCACAGATACGCAGTATTTT. The chain uses TRBV5-1 and TRBJ2-3; 7 bases agree with TRBD1. CDR3 length equals 15 residues. CDR1 SGHRS and CDR2 YFSETQ come from the germline V gene. J lost 2 bases, V lost 4 bases, and 7 bases had no gene match.

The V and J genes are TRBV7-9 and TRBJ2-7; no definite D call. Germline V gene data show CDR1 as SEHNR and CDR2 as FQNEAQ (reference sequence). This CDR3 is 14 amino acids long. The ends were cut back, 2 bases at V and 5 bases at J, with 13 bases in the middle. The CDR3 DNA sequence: TGTGCCAGCAGCTTAACGATGGAAGCCGACGAGCAGTACTTC. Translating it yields CASSLTMEADEQYF.